The next 16 T cell receptor beta chains were all read from a single sample in a study of T cells after yellow fever vaccination. TCRdb recomputed calls from the 5' RACE reads with MiXCR, one row per CDR3 protein. The table records tens of thousands of distinct CDR3 sequences, around 4.3% of them present only once. The specimen comprised PBMCs, either bulk or a sorted T-cell subset (CD4+, CD8+, memory, or dextramer-sorted; not recorded which), sampled on the day of the yellow fever booster vaccination. The receptors originated from a man aged 18 to 29 who received the YFV17D yellow fever vaccine.

This clonotype was found many times. The chain links TRBV7-2 to TRBJ2-6; D remains ambiguous. The V end lost 2 bases, the J end lost 0 bases, and 8 bases lay between the germline ends. The CDR3 sequence is 16 residues long. Germline values: CDR1 SGHTA, CDR2 FQGNSA. CDR3 in DNA: TGTGCCAGCAGCTTACAATACAGCTCTGGGGCCAACGTCCTGACTTTC. Translating it yields CASSLQYSSGANVLTF.

This clonotype was observed many times. This chain links TRBV20-1 with TRBJ2-7; the D is unclear. This CDR3 has 14 residues. V dropped 1 base and J dropped 0 bases, with 10 bases sitting between them. Germline V gives CDR1 DFQATT, CDR2 SNEGSKA (reference sequence). This chain's CDR3 is CSARVGSNSYEQYV. The CDR3 DNA reads TGCAGTGCTAGAGTTGGGTCCAACTCCTACGAGCAGTACGTC.

This clonotype showed up many times. V is TRBV7-9 and J is TRBJ2-1; D possibly corresponds to TRBD1 (5 bases). The CDR3 extends over 15 amino acids. Per germline, CDR1 SEHNR and CDR2 FQNEAQ (reference sequence). The V gene lost 4 bases and the J gene lost 8 bases, with 18 bases spanning the gap. CDR3 in amino acids: CASSSEVAGFDEQFF. In DNA form, the CDR3 reads TGTGCCAGCAGCTCAGAGGTGGCAGGGTTCGATGAGCAGTTCTTC.

In its sample, this clonotype was seen many times. CDR3 sequence (DNA): TGTGCCAGCAGTTTTCGGGGGAGTGAAGCTTTCTTT. Translation gives CASSFRGSEAFF. The chain has TRBV28 and TRBJ1-1, with D tentatively TRBD1 (5 bases). The CDR3 covers 12 residues. Germline V lookup: CDR1 MDHEN, CDR2 SYDVKM. The V gene lost 3 bases and the J gene lost 7 bases, with 9 bases spanning the gap. Together with reference TRBV28 and TRBJ1-1, the CDR3 gives the full variable domain: DVKVTQSSRYLVKRTGEKVFLECVQDMDHENMFWYRQDPGLGLRLIYFSYDVKMKEKGDIPEGYSVSREKKERFSLILESASTNQTSMYLCASSFRGSEAFFGQGTRLTVV.

For this clonotype: This could be a read error, since a much larger clone is one nucleotide away. The rearrangement joins TRBV7-2 to TRBJ1-1; D call uncertain. CDR1 is SGHTA, CDR2 FQGNSA, per germline. The V and J ends lost 7 bases and 1 base respectively, with 22 bases between them. The CDR3 totals 17 residues. The CDR3 DNA follows: TGTGCCAGCATCTTTTCGCGGTCAGGTCCCCAGAACACTGAAGCTTTCTTT. This encodes CASIFSRSGPQNTEAFF. The complete variable domain, with remaining parts taken from reference TRBV7-2 and TRBJ1-1, reads GAGVSQSPSNKVTEKGKDVELRCDPISGHTALYWYRQSLGQGLEFLIYFQGNSAPDKSGLPSDRFSAERTGGSVSTLTIQRTQQEDSAVYLCASIFSRSGPQNTEAFFGQGTRLTVV.

The gene calls are TRBV7-6 and TRBJ2-7; D possibly corresponds to TRBD1 (6 bases). The CDR3 is 16 residues long. Germline-derived CDR1 and CDR2 are SGHVS and FNYEAQ. Trimming took off 2 bases at V and 2 bases at J, with 16 bases between the two ends. CDR3 coding DNA: TGTGCCAGCAGCTTACGTTCAGGGGCCGGGACCTACGAGCAGTACTTC. Translating it yields CASSLRSGAGTYEQYF.

In this sample, this clonotype turned up many times. The chain carries TRBV3-1 and TRBJ1-1, with TRBD1 identical over 7 bases. The CDR3 runs 14 residues. Germline V CDR1 and CDR2: LGHDT, YNNKEL (reference sequence). Trimming removed 0 bases from V and 7 bases from J; junction bases left unmatched: 5. CDR3 nucleotides: TGTGCCAGCAGCCAAGACAGGGGGTGTTGTGAAGCTTTCTTT. As protein: CASSQDRGCCEAFF.

This chain links TRBV4-2 with TRBJ1-4, with 10 positions matching TRBD1. This CDR3 is 16 amino acids long. The V gene end was trimmed by 0 bases and the J gene end by 6 bases; junction bases not matched to a gene: 4. Germline V lookup: CDR1 LGHNA, CDR2 YNFKEQ. As DNA, the CDR3 is TGTGCCAGCAGCCAAGATCGGGGGACAGGGGATGAAAAACTGTTTTTT. This gives the protein CASSQDRGTGDEKLFF.

The sample holds many counts of this clonotype. J is TRBJ1-4 and V is TRBV7-2; D not certain. The CDR3 has 13 residues. V was pared by 3 bases and J by 8 bases, with 10 bases between. CDR1 is SGHTA and CDR2 is FQGNSA in the germline V gene. The chain's CDR3 is CASSFRVPEKLFF. CDR3 nucleotides: TGTGCCAGCAGCTTCCGGGTCCCCGAAAAACTGTTTTTT.

This clonotype came up many times. J is TRBJ2-7 and V is TRBV7-2, with D possibly matching TRBD2 (6 bases). Germline CDR1 SGHTA, CDR2 FQGNSA. The CDR3 is 16 amino acids. V was pared by 5 bases and J by 3 bases, with 20 bases between. The CDR3 is CASSPKPEEGYYEQYF. CDR3 sequence (DNA): TGTGCCAGCAGCCCAAAGCCAGAGGAGGGGTACTACGAGCAGTACTTC.

This clonotype showed up many times. The rearrangement links TRBV10-3 to TRBJ2-2; 8 nucleotides line up with TRBD1. The junction had 14 bases not matched to a gene; V was cut back by 3 bases and J by 8 bases. Germline V gene lookup returns CDR1 ENHRY and CDR2 SYGVKD. The CDR3 extends over 17 amino acids. This chain's CDR3 is CAISESWQGALGGELFF. CDR3 DNA: TGTGCCATCAGTGAATCCTGGCAGGGGGCGTTAGGTGGGGAGCTGTTTTTT.

This clonotype was counted at least ten times. The V and J genes are TRBV2 and TRBJ2-7, with D uncertain. Germline-derived CDR1 and CDR2 are SNHLY and FYNNEI. CDR3 length: 13 residues. Trimming stripped 8 bases from V and 0 bases from J, with 11 bases between. The CDR3 DNA is TGTGCCAGCGAAAGGGAAGCCTCCTACGAGCAGTACGTC. The encoded protein is CASEREASYEQYV.

On this clonotype itself: This may stem from a read error, because a much larger clone lies one nucleotide away. This chain uses TRBV4-2 with TRBJ2-3; D gene uncertain. Germline CDR1 reads LGHNA; CDR2 reads YNFKEQ. The V and J ends lost 1 base and 1 base respectively, with 12 bases between them. The CDR3 runs to 16 residues. The CDR3 DNA reads as TGTGCCAGCAGCCAAGTCCGACTTGGAGGCACAGATACGCAGTATTTT. Translated, it gives CASSQVRLGGTDTQYF.

The chain carries TRBV3-1 and TRBJ1-1; D is ambiguous. There are 14 residues in the CDR3. V lost 2 bases and J 6 bases, leaving 13 bases between the germline ends. CDR1 is LGHDT, CDR2 YNNKEL, per germline (reference sequence). Here the CDR3 reads CASSQTASRSEAFF. Written as DNA, the CDR3 is TGTGCCAGCAGCCAAACCGCGAGTAGGTCTGAAGCTTTCTTT.

This clonotype was seen many times. The CDR3 bases are TGCGCCAGCAGCAAGGACGGATACACAGATACGCAGTATTTT. Encoded protein: CASSKDGYTDTQYF. The chain joins TRBV5-1 to TRBJ2-3; no clear D gene. CDR3 length: 14 amino acids. CDR1 is SGHRS and CDR2 is YFSETQ in the germline V gene. Trimming stripped 4 bases from V and 2 bases from J, with 11 bases between.

The sample holds many counts of this clonotype. The V call is TRBV5-1, the J call TRBJ1-3; weak D call: TRBD1 (6 bases). Trimming cost V 0 bases and J 5 bases, with 12 bases left between them. The CDR3 runs 15 residues. Germline CDR1 is SGHRS and CDR2 is YFSETQ. CDR3 bases: TGCGCCAGCAGCTTGGGGGGGACAACGAGAAACACCATATATTTT. Translated, it gives CASSLGGTTRNTIYF.